These T cell receptor beta chains were read from a single sample in a study of blood T cells in healthy people across ages. In TCRdb, the 5' RACE reads were re-called with MiXCR into one record per CDR3 protein. The sample shows about 1.6 million distinct CDR3 sequences, about 31% of them seen only once. Material: blood. The receptors come from a woman aged 25 to 39 in good health. The CDR3 runs from the conserved cysteine through the conserved F or W. A D gene is named only where the DNA matches it firmly. Some rows have no size entry. The others give once, few or many, or a class for an expanded clone.

D: -
V: TRBV29-1
size: -
J: TRBJ1-3
CDR3: CSARTAGNTIYF
DNA: TGCAGCGCCAGGACGGCTGGAAACACCATATATTTT

D: -
V: TRBV7-9
size: -
J: TRBJ1-1
CDR3: CASSPTMGTEAFF
DNA: TGTGCCAGCAGCCCCACAATGGGAACTGAAGCTTTCTTT

D: -
V: TRBV15
size: once
J: TRBJ2-3
CDR3: CATQASFVTDTQYF
DNA: TGTGCCACCCAAGCTAGTTTTGTCACAGATACGCAGTATTTT

D: TRBD2
V: TRBV20-1
size: few
J: TRBJ2-4
CDR3: CSAGISGTNIQYF
DNA: TGCAGTGCTGGGATTAGCGGGACCAACATTCAGTACTTC

D: TRBD1
V: TRBV7-9
size: -
J: TRBJ1-1
CDR3: CASSSQGVDTEAFF
DNA: TGTGCCAGCAGCTCCCAGGGGGTGGACACTGAAGCTTTCTTT

D: -
V: TRBV7-9
size: -
J: TRBJ2-6
CDR3: CASSLEARVYSGANVLTF
DNA: TGTGCCAGCAGCTTAGAGGCCAGGGTATACTCTGGGGCCAACGTCCTGACTTTC

D: -
V: TRBV4-1
size: few
J: TRBJ1-1
CDR3: CASSQGLFEAFF
DNA: TGCGCCAGCAGCCAGGGACTGTTTGAAGCTTTCTTT

D: -
V: TRBV5-1
size: -
J: TRBJ2-7
CDR3: CASSLAGQHSYEQYF
DNA: TGCGCCAGCAGCTTGGCCGGACAGCACTCCTACGAGCAGTACTTC

D: -
V: TRBV6-6
size: -
J: TRBJ1-4
CDR3: CASSYSAHNQNEKLFF
DNA: TGTGCCAGCAGTTACTCGGCGCACAATCAGAACGAAAAACTGTTTTTT

D: -
V: TRBV7-2
size: -
J: TRBJ2-5
CDR3: CASSPTSKQETQYF
DNA: TGTGCCAGCAGCCCGACGTCTAAGCAAGAGACCCAGTACTTC

D: -
V: TRBV29-1
size: many
J: TRBJ2-3
CDR3: CSSKGDGGSLSDTQYF
DNA: TGCAGCTCCAAGGGGGACGGCGGGAGCCTATCAGATACGCAGTATTTT

D: TRBD2
V: TRBV28
size: few
J: TRBJ2-7
CDR3: CASSSGGSGSLREQYF
DNA: TGTGCCAGCAGTTCGGGGGGTAGCGGGAGTTTGCGGGAGCAGTACTTC

D: -
V: TRBV9
size: -
J: TRBJ2-1
CDR3: CASSVHQHPEQFF
DNA: TGTGCCAGCAGCGTACATCAGCACCCCGAGCAGTTCTTC

D: -
V: TRBV20-1
size: -
J: TRBJ2-5
CDR3: CSARGYRDQPQYF
DNA: TGCAGTGCTAGGGGGTATCGGGATCAGCCCCAGTACTTC

D: -
V: TRBV6-6
size: -
J: TRBJ2-7
CDR3: CTSSYAVVLILYEQYF
DNA: TGTACCAGCAGTTATGCGGTTGTATTAATCCTCTACGAGCAGTACTTC

D: -
V: TRBV20-1
size: -
J: TRBJ1-1
CDR3: CSAREGDAFF
DNA: TGCAGCGCTCGCGAGGGGGACGCTTTCTTT

D: -
V: TRBV3-1
size: few
J: TRBJ2-5
CDR3: CASSPGEGSWETQYF
DNA: TGTGCCAGCAGCCCAGGGGAGGGTTCGTGGGAGACCCAGTACTTC

D: TRBD1
V: TRBV2
size: -
J: TRBJ2-1
CDR3: CASSEATGQGRNEQFF
DNA: TGTGCCAGCAGTGAAGCAACAGGACAGGGAAGGAATGAGCAGTTCTTC

D: TRBD1
V: TRBV12-3/TRBV12-4
size: -
J: TRBJ1-5
CDR3: CASSLKGTGGSNQPQHF
DNA: TGTGCCAGCAGTTTAAAAGGGACAGGGGGAAGTAATCAGCCCCAGCATTTT

D: -
V: TRBV20-1
size: -
J: TRBJ1-2
CDR3: CSASEKGAIGYGYTF
DNA: TGCAGTGCTAGTGAGAAAGGGGCCATAGGGTATGGCTACACCTTC

D: TRBD1
V: TRBV10-3
size: many
J: TRBJ2-5
CDR3: CAISEYLPGQQETQYF
DNA: TGTGCCATCAGTGAATACCTACCGGGACAGCAAGAGACCCAGTACTTC

D: TRBD1
V: TRBV20-1
size: -
J: TRBJ2-7
CDR3: CSARRAGGFSYEQYF
DNA: TGCAGTGCTCGGAGGGCAGGGGGCTTTTCCTACGAGCAGTACTTC

D: -
V: TRBV6-1
size: once
J: TRBJ2-3
CDR3: CASRTLADTQYF
DNA: TGTGCCAGCAGAACACTGGCAGATACGCAGTATTTT

D: TRBD1
V: TRBV7-9
size: -
J: TRBJ2-7
CDR3: CASSSWTGVTLGTYEQYF
DNA: TGTGCCAGTAGCTCCTGGACAGGGGTCACCCTAGGGACCTACGAGCAGTACTTC

D: TRBD2
V: TRBV3-1
size: -
J: TRBJ2-7
CDR3: CASSLPGTSVTYNEQYF
DNA: TGTGCCAGCAGCCTTCCCGGGACTAGCGTTACCTACAATGAGCAGTACTTC

D: -
V: TRBV4-2
size: -
J: TRBJ2-3
CDR3: CASSPPTRPWDTQYF
DNA: TGTGCCAGCAGCCCTCCGACTAGGCCATGGGATACGCAGTATTTT

D: -
V: TRBV9
size: -
J: TRBJ2-5
CDR3: CASSVDVCQETQYF
DNA: TGTGCCAGCAGCGTAGATGTCTGCCAAGAGACCCAGTACTTC

D: -
V: TRBV24-1
size: few
J: TRBJ2-3
CDR3: CATSDPQGKDTQYF
DNA: TGTGCCACCAGTGATCCGCAGGGGAAGGATACGCAGTATTTT

D: TRBD1
V: TRBV5-1
size: few
J: TRBJ2-7
CDR3: CASSPPDRGYYEQYF
DNA: TGCGCCAGCAGCCCGCCGGACAGGGGCTATTACGAGCAGTACTTC

D: -
V: TRBV29-1
size: many
J: TRBJ2-5
CDR3: CSVVEGLGETQYF
DNA: TGCAGCGTTGTAGAGGGGCTCGGAGAGACCCAGTACTTC

D: TRBD2
V: TRBV9
size: -
J: TRBJ2-7
CDR3: CASSVGRAGELYF
DNA: TGTGCCAGCAGCGTAGGTAGGGCGGGAGAATTGTACTTC

D: -
V: TRBV12-3/TRBV12-4
size: -
J: TRBJ2-4
CDR3: CASSYGHKRDIQYF
DNA: TGTGCCAGCAGTTACGGGCATAAGAGGGACATTCAGTACTTC

D: -
V: TRBV27
size: -
J: TRBJ2-7
CDR3: CASSLSWVPVSYEQYF
DNA: TGTGCCAGCAGTTTATCATGGGTTCCTGTTTCCTACGAGCAGTACTTC

D: -
V: TRBV12-3/TRBV12-4
size: -
J: TRBJ2-2
CDR3: CASSRTIFDAGELFF
DNA: TGTGCCAGCAGCCGCACTATCTTTGATGCCGGGGAGCTGTTTTTT

D: TRBD2
V: TRBV9
size: -
J: TRBJ2-3
CDR3: CASSVVASGSTDTQYF
DNA: TGTGCCAGCAGCGTAGTGGCTAGCGGGAGCACAGATACGCAGTATTTT

D: TRBD2
V: TRBV29-1
size: -
J: TRBJ2-3
CDR3: CSSAGGSTDTQYF
DNA: TGCAGCTCCGCGGGGGGGAGCACAGATACGCAGTATTTT

D: TRBD2
V: TRBV20-1
size: -
J: TRBJ2-7
CDR3: CSATTGTSGSTYEQYF
DNA: TGCAGTGCTACCACCGGGACTAGCGGTTCTACCTACGAGCAGTACTTC

D: TRBD1
V: TRBV20-1
size: few
J: TRBJ2-3
CDR3: CSAASNMGTGIPDTQYF
DNA: TGCAGTGCGGCGAGCAATATGGGGACAGGGATTCCCGATACGCAGTATTTT

D: TRBD2
V: TRBV20-1
size: few
J: TRBJ2-7
CDR3: CSARAPGLAYEQYF
DNA: TGCAGTGCTAGAGCACCGGGACTAGCCTACGAGCAGTACTTC

D: TRBD2
V: TRBV12-3/TRBV12-4
size: -
J: TRBJ2-3
CDR3: CASSWSGGADTQYF
DNA: TGTGCCAGCAGTTGGAGCGGGGGGGCAGATACGCAGTATTTT

D: TRBD1
V: TRBV5-1
size: -
J: TRBJ2-1
CDR3: CASSFTSGTGTGNEQFF
DNA: TGCGCCAGCAGCTTCACCTCCGGGACAGGGACTGGTAATGAGCAGTTCTTC

D: TRBD2
V: TRBV20-1
size: few
J: TRBJ2-3
CDR3: CSGSGSGPYTQYF
DNA: TGCAGTGGTTCCGGTAGCGGGCCTTATACGCAGTATTTT

D: -
V: TRBV20-1
size: -
J: TRBJ2-3
CDR3: CSARRRGTPNMQYF
DNA: TGCAGTGCTAGGAGGCGGGGAACCCCCAATATGCAGTATTTT

D: -
V: TRBV20-1
size: -
J: TRBJ2-3
CDR3: CSARGTGRGSADTQYF
DNA: TGCAGTGCTAGGGGGACTGGGCGGGGTAGCGCAGATACGCAGTATTTT

D: -
V: TRBV20-1
size: -
J: TRBJ2-5
CDR3: CSARDHGGQETQYF
DNA: TGCAGTGCTAGAGATCACGGGGGCCAAGAGACCCAGTACTTC

D: TRBD1
V: TRBV9
size: -
J: TRBJ1-1
CDR3: CASSEGARDTEAFF
DNA: TGTGCCAGCAGCGAGGGGGCACGGGACACTGAAGCTTTCTTT

D: -
V: TRBV6-5
size: few
J: TRBJ2-7
CDR3: CASSYFGGVKDEQYF
DNA: TGTGCCAGCAGTTACTTCGGGGGAGTGAAGGACGAGCAGTACTTC

D: TRBD1
V: TRBV5-1
size: -
J: TRBJ1-2
CDR3: CASSRIRDRGKLGYGYTF
DNA: TGCGCCAGCAGCCGGATACGGGACAGGGGGAAACTGGGGTATGGCTACACCTTC

D: TRBD2
V: TRBV7-3
size: -
J: TRBJ2-3
CDR3: CASSLSGGAGTQYF
DNA: TGTGCCAGCAGCTTAAGCGGGGGGGCGGGGACGCAGTATTTT